The 25 T cell receptor beta chains below all came from one sample that was sequenced in a study of shared clonotypes between healthy human individuals. The assay was immunoSEQ multiplex PCR, and TCRdb's table has in-frame clones only and misses some. Of some 2,500,000 clones in the sample, about 90% were seen once. The sequenced material came from naive CD4+ T cells from PBMCs. The subset: CD45RA+ positively selected. Every receptor here comes from a man between 18 and 29 years old in good health. Some clones in this sample may be carry-over from other donors' samples.

The rearrangement links TRBV10-3 to TRBJ1-4; D is possibly TRBD1 (5 bases). Trimming took off 4 bases at V and 1 base at J, with 10 bases between the two ends. Germline CDR1 is ENHRY and CDR2 is SYGVKD. The CDR3 runs 15 residues. The CDR3 region is CAISGGDGTNEKLFF. CDR3 in DNA: TGTGCCATCAGTGGGGGGGACGGAACTAATGAAAAACTGTTTTTT.

The chain joins TRBV7-2 to TRBJ2-1; D could derive from TRBD1 or TRBD2 (6 bases each). The CDR3 has 13 residues. V was clipped by 5 bases and J by 6 bases, with 11 bases between them. Germline V gene lookup returns CDR1 SGHTA and CDR2 FQGNSA. The CDR3 loop reads CASSRGTLNEQFF. The DNA of the CDR3 is TGTGCCAGCAGCCGCGGGACACTCAATGAGCAGTTCTTC.

For the CDR3, the DNA is TGTGCCTGGAGTGTGGTGTGGGGAGATGGAGGCGAGCAGTACTTC. Residues: CAWSVVWGDGGEQYF. This sequence joins TRBV30 and TRBJ2-7; a weak D match, TRBD2 (5 bases). This CDR3 region has 15 residues. Per the germline V gene, CDR1 is GTSNPN and CDR2 is SVGIG (reference sequence). Trimming cost V 0 bases and J 6 bases, with 18 bases left between them.

The V gene is TRBV4-3, the J gene TRBJ2-7; perhaps TRBD2 as D (5 bases). The V gene lost 3 bases and the J gene lost 1 base, with 13 bases spanning the gap. The CDR3 runs 15 residues. Germline lookup yields CDR1 LGHNA and CDR2 YSLEER. The CDR3 nucleotides are TGCGCCAGCAGCCACCTGGCGGGTGCTTCCTACGAGCAGTACTTC. Translated: CASSHLAGASYEQYF.

The rearrangement joins TRBV28 to TRBJ1-4; D ambiguous. Looked up from germline, CDR1 is MDHEN and CDR2 is SYDVKM. The CDR3 totals 15 residues. V lost 4 bases, J lost 5 bases, and 14 bases lay in between. CDR3 in amino acids: CASSSPSKQNEKLFF. The CDR3 DNA reads as TGTGCCAGCAGTTCACCTTCTAAGCAGAATGAAAAACTGTTTTTT.

To note about this clone: This specimen includes other DNA sequences encoding the same CDR3. V gene TRBV6-5 combines with J gene TRBJ1-2, with a tentative D call TRBD1 (6 bases). The CDR3 runs 13 residues. CDR1 and CDR2 from the germline V gene are MNHEY and SVGAGI. Trimming removed 8 bases from V and 0 bases from J, with 10 bases in between. CDR3 DNA sequence: TGTGCCAGCCGGGACACTGCTAACTATGGCTACACCTTC. This gives the protein CASRDTANYGYTF.

The chain employs TRBV7-9 and TRBJ1-3; maybe TRBD1 (5 bases). The V gene lost 5 bases and the J gene lost 1 base, with 21 bases spanning the gap. CDR3 length: 18 amino acids. Germline V gene sequence: CDR1 SEHNR, CDR2 FQNEAQ (reference sequence). DNA for the CDR3: TGTGCCAGCAGCGCCCGGGGGGGATCCTTCAATTCTGGAAACACCATATATTTT. Translation gives CASSARGGSFNSGNTIYF. The variable domain in full, with the rest retrieved from reference TRBV7-9 and TRBJ1-3, is DTGVSQNPRHKITKRGQNVTFRCDPISEHNRLYWYRQTLGQGPEFLTYFQNEAQLEKSRLLSDRFSAERPKGSFSTLEIQRTEQGDSAMYLCASSARGGSFNSGNTIYFGEGSWLTVV.

This rearrangement joins TRBV15 to TRBJ2-6; D is ambiguous. The germline V gene has CDR1 LNHNV and CDR2 YYDKDF (reference sequence). The CDR3 is 16 residues long. Trimming shortened V by 0 bases and J by 0 bases, and 6 bases separated the two germline ends. Here the CDR3 reads CATSRDPTSGANVLTF. The CDR3 DNA reads TGTGCCACCAGCAGAGACCCTACCTCTGGGGCCAACGTCCTGACTTTC.

Comment on this clone: The same CDR3 is also encoded by other DNA sequences in this sample. The chain carries TRBV28 and TRBJ2-7; a weak D match, TRBD1 (5 bases). Germline CDR1 is MDHEN and CDR2 is SYDVKM. The V end was cut by 6 bases, the J end by 3 bases, with 12 bases between. The CDR3 is made up of 13 amino acids. CDR3 protein: CASSLSRDYEQYF. The CDR3, as DNA: TGTGCCAGCAGCTTAAGCAGGGACTACGAGCAGTACTTC.

This clone was observed once. The chain combines TRBV7-2 with TRBJ1-2; D is possibly TRBD1 (6 bases). CDR1 and CDR2 from the germline V gene are SGHTA and FQGNSA. The V end lost 5 bases, the J end lost 0 bases, and 10 bases lay between the germline ends. CDR3 length equals 14 residues. In DNA, the CDR3 is TGTGCCAGCAGCGTACAGGGACCTAACTATGGCTACACCTTC. Amino acids: CASSVQGPNYGYTF.

The table lists this clone with a count of one. This chain joins TRBV20-1 and TRBJ2-1, with a tentative D call TRBD2 (6 bases). The CDR3 runs to 11 residues. Germline assignment: CDR1 DFQATT and CDR2 SNEGSKA (reference sequence). With 4 bases removed from V and 8 bases from J, the gap between germline ends came to 9 bases. CDR3: CSATRRDEQFF. The CDR3 coding sequence is TGCAGTGCTACCAGGAGGGATGAGCAGTTCTTC.

V usage is TRBV21-1 and J usage is TRBJ2-7; no DNA check was done on the table's D call, TRBD1. TRBV21-1 is given as a pseudogene. The CDR3 contains 16 residues. For the CDR3, the DNA is TGTGCCAGCAGCACCATGACCCAGGGGAGATCCCACGAGCAGTACTTC. It encodes CASSTMTQGRSHEQYF.

Here the CDR3 reads CASSPWAGSGNQPQHF. CDR3 nucleotides: TGTGCCAGCTCACCCTGGGCGGGGTCTGGCAATCAGCCCCAGCATTTT. The chain joins TRBV18 to TRBJ1-5, with D uncertain. The V gene's germline CDR1 is KGHSH and CDR2 LQKENI. The germline V and J ends were trimmed by 3 bases and 2 bases, with 14 bases remaining between them. The CDR3 sequence is 16 residues long.

Comment on this clone: In the same sample, other DNA sequences code for this CDR3. The V call is TRBV5-4, the J call TRBJ1-1; the D gene is possibly TRBD1 (5 bases). With 1 base removed from V and 1 base from J, the gap between germline ends came to 5 bases. Germline values: CDR1 SGHNT, CDR2 YYREEE (reference sequence). CDR3 length: 13 residues. CDR3 residues: CASSLRGNTEAFF. CDR3 nucleotides: TGTGCCAGCAGCTTGAGGGGGAACACTGAAGCTTTCTTT.

The V gene is TRBV10-1, the J gene TRBJ2-1; 8 bases agree with TRBD2. This CDR3 contains 11 residues. Germline lookup yields CDR1 WNHNN and CDR2 SYGVQD (reference sequence). V shed 11 bases, J shed 10 bases, and the junction held 7 bases outside the gene matches. In DNA, the CDR3 is TGCGCCTGGGAGCGGGAGTTCGAGCAGTTCTTC. This codes for CAWEREFEQFF.

This rearrangement joins TRBV6-5 to TRBJ1-3; D gene uncertain. The CDR3 sequence is 15 residues long. Germline V gene sequence: CDR1 MNHEY, CDR2 SVGAGI. Deletions cut 7 bases from V and 0 bases from J, with 13 bases between. CDR3 sequence: CASTPGLFSGNTIYF. CDR3 in DNA: TGTGCCAGCACTCCTGGACTCTTCTCTGGAAACACCATATATTTT.

The V call is TRBV7-2, the J call TRBJ2-1, with D possibly matching TRBD2 (5 bases). CDR1 SGHTA and CDR2 FQGNSA come from the germline V gene. Trimming pared 5 bases from V and 7 bases from J, leaving 12 bases between. The CDR3 is 13 residues long. The CDR3 DNA sequence: TGTGCCAGCAGCGTTACTAGGGCGAATGAGCAGTTCTTC. This translates into CASSVTRANEQFF.

The chain uses TRBV6-4 and TRBJ2-6; no firm D call. V was clipped by 1 base and J by 3 bases, with 10 bases between them. CDR1 and CDR2 (germline): MRHNA, SNTAGT. This CDR3 spans 16 amino acids. The CDR3 spells CASSDYGIGGANVLTF. CDR3 nucleotide sequence: TGTGCCAGCAGTGACTATGGAATAGGTGGGGCCAACGTCCTGACTTTC.

V usage is TRBV18 and J usage is TRBJ1-2; D gene unclear. The CDR3 consists of 12 residues. The V end lost 6 bases, the J end lost 3 bases, and 8 bases lay between the germline ends. Germline V gene lookup returns CDR1 KGHSH and CDR2 LQKENI. CDR3 sequence reads: CASSTGDYGYTF. CDR3 DNA sequence: TGTGCCAGCTCCACTGGAGACTATGGCTACACCTTC.

The chain uses TRBV11-2 and TRBJ2-1; possibly TRBD2 for D (6 bases). Trimming removed 5 bases at V and 4 bases at J, with 15 bases between. There are 15 residues in the CDR3. The germline gives CDR1 SGHAT, CDR2 FQNNGV. The chain's CDR3 is CASSQGTVAYNEQFF. The CDR3 DNA follows: TGTGCCAGCAGCCAAGGGACTGTAGCGTACAATGAGCAGTTCTTC.

This chain joins TRBV5-1 and TRBJ1-4, with TRBD1 matching over 7 bases. There are 14 residues in the CDR3. V lost 5 bases, J lost 4 bases, and 5 bases stayed unmatched. The germline V gene encodes CDR1 SGHRS and CDR2 YFSETQ. CDR3 sequence: CASSSGQLNEKLFF. The CDR3 nucleotides are TGCGCCAGCAGTTCGGGACAGCTTAATGAAAAACTGTTTTTT.

The V gene is TRBV7-2, the J gene TRBJ1-5; TRBD1 might be the D (6 bases). The ends were cut back, 1 base at V and 1 base at J, with 8 bases in the middle. Germline V gene data show CDR1 as SGHTA and CDR2 as FQGNSA. This CDR3 contains 15 residues. This CDR3 is CASSLEGGSNQPQHF. The CDR3 DNA reads as TGTGCCAGCAGCTTAGAAGGGGGGAGCAATCAGCCCCAGCATTTT.

Comments on this clone: Additional DNA sequences in this sample encode the identical CDR3. The chain's CDR3 is CASSYSVNTEAFF. The CDR3 region has the DNA TGTGCCAGCAGTTACTCGGTGAACACTGAAGCTTTCTTT. The chain is built from TRBV6-5 and TRBJ1-1; no reliable D call. Trimming left V 0 bases short and J 0 bases short, with 2 bases between. Germline-derived CDR1 and CDR2 are MNHEY and SVGAGI. The CDR3 extends over 13 amino acids.

The chain uses TRBV27 and TRBJ2-7, with 7 bases that match TRBD2. The CDR3 is made up of 14 amino acids. V shed 6 bases, J shed 2 bases, and the junction held 7 bases outside the gene matches. CDR1 is MNHEY, CDR2 SMNVEV, per germline (reference sequence). The CDR3 sequence is CASRRTREAYEQYF. In nucleotides, the CDR3 is TGTGCCAGCAGAAGGACTAGAGAAGCCTACGAGCAGTACTTC.

The rearrangement uses TRBV28 and TRBJ2-2, with 8 bases that match TRBD2. This CDR3 has 14 amino acids. CDR1 MDHEN and CDR2 SYDVKM come from the germline V gene. V gave up 7 bases and J gave up 7 bases; unmatched junction bases: 8. This CDR3 reads CASITSGSGGELFF. The CDR3 DNA is TGTGCCAGCATCACCAGCGGGAGCGGCGGGGAGCTGTTTTTT.